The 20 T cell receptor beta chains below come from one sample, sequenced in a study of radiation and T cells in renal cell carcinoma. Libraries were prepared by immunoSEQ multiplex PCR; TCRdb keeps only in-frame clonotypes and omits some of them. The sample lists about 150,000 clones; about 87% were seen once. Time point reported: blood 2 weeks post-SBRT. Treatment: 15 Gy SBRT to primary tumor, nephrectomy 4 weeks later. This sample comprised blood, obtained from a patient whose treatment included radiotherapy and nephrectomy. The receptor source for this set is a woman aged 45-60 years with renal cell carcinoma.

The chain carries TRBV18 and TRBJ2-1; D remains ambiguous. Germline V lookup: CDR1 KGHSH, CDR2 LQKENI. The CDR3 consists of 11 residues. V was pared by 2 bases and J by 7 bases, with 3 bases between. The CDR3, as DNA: TGTGCCAGCTCACCAGAGAATGAGCAGTTCTTC. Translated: CASSPENEQFF. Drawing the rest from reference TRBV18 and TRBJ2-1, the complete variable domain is NAGVMQNPRHLVRRRGQEARLRCSPMKGHSHVYWYRQLPEEGLKFMVYLQKENIIDESGMPKERFSAEFPKEGPSILRIQQVVRGDSAAYFCASSPENEQFFGPGTRLTVL.

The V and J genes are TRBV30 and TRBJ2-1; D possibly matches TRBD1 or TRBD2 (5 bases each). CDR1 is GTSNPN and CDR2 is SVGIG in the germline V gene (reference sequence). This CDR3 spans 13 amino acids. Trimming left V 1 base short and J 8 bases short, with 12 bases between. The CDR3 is CAWSGGPYDEQFF. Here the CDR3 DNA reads TGTGCCTGGAGTGGGGGACCCTATGATGAGCAGTTCTTC.

The CDR3 DNA follows: TGCGCCAGCAGCCAAGATGTTGCTAGCTACAATGAGCAGTTCTTC. Translation: CASSQDVASYNEQFF. The rearrangement links TRBV4-3 to TRBJ2-1; the D is unclear. V was cut by 0 bases and J by 3 bases, with 9 bases left in between. CDR3 length: 15 amino acids. The V gene's germline CDR1 is LGHNA and CDR2 YSLEER.

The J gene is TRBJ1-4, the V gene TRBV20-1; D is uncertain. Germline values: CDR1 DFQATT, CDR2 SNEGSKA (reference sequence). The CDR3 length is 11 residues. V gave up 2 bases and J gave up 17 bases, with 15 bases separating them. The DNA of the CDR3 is TGCAGTGCTAGACAGGTGGACGAGAGATTTTTT. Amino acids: CSARQVDERFF.

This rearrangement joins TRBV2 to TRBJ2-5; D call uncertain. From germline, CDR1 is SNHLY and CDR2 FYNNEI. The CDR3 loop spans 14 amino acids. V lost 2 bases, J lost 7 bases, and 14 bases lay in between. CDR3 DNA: TGTGCCAGCAGTGAACAGGACGGGTATAGGACCCAGTACTTC. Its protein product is CASSEQDGYRTQYF. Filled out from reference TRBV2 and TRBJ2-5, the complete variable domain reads EPEVTQTPSHQVTQMGQEVILRCVPISNHLYFYWYRQILGQKVEFLVSFYNNEISEKSEIFDDQFSVERPDGSNFTLKIRSTKLEDSAMYFCASSEQDGYRTQYFGPGTRLLVL.

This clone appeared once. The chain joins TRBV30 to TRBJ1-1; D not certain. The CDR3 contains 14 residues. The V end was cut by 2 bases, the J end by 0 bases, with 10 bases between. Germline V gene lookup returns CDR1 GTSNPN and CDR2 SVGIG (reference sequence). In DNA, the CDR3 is TGTGCCTGGAGTACGGGCCCCGTGAACACTGAAGCTTTCTTT. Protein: CAWSTGPVNTEAFF.

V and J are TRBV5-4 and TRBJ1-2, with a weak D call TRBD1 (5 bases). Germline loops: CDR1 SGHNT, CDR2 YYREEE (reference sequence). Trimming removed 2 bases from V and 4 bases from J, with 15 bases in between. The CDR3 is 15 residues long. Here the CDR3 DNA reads TGTGCCAGCAGCTTAGCAGGGACGTTTACCTATGGCTACACCTTC. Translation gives CASSLAGTFTYGYTF.

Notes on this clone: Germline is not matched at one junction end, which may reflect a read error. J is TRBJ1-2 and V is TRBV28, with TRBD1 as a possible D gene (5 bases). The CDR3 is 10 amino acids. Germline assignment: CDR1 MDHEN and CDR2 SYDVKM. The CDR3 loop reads CASGQGGSDF. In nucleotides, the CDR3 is TGTGCCAGCGGTCAGGGAGGATCCGACTTC.

The CDR3 region has the DNA TGTGCCAGCAGCTTTGGGAAGTTCGGGAGCTCCTACGAGCAGTACTTC. Translation: CASSFGKFGSSYEQYF. The V call is TRBV11-1, the J call TRBJ2-7; tentatively, D is TRBD2 (6 bases). CDR3 size: 16 residues. Trimming cost V 3 bases and J 0 bases, with 15 bases left between them. CDR1 and CDR2 from the germline V gene are SGHAT and FQDESV (reference sequence).

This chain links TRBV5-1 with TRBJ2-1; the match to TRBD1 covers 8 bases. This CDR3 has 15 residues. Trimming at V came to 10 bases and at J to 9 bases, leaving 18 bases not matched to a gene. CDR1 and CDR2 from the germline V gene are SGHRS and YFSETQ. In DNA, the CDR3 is TGCGCCTCGGCAGGGGGCAGGCGTCTAGATCCTGAGCAGTTCTTC. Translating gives CASAGGRRLDPEQFF.

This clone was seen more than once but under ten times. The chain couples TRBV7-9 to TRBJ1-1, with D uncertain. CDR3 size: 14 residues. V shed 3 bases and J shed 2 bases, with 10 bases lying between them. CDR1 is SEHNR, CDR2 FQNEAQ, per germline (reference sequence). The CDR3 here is CASSFPWRNTEAFF. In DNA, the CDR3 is TGTGCCAGCAGCTTTCCTTGGCGTAACACTGAAGCTTTCTTT.

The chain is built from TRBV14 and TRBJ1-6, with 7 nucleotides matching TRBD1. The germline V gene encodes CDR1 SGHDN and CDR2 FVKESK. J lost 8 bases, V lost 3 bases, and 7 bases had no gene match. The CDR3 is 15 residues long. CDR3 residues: CASSQLDRNYSPLHF. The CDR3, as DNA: TGTGCCAGCAGCCAGCTGGACAGGAACTATTCACCCCTCCACTTT.

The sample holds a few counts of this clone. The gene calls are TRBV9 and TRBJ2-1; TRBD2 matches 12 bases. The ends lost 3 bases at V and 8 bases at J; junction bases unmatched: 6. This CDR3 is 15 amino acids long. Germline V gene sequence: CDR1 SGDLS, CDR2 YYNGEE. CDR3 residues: CASSELAGGMDEQFF. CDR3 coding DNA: TGTGCCAGCAGCGAACTAGCGGGGGGCATGGATGAGCAGTTCTTC.

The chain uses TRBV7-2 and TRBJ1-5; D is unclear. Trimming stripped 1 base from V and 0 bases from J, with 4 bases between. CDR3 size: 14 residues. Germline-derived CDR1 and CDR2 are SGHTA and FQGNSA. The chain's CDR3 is CASSLGASNQPQHF. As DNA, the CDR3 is TGTGCCAGCAGCTTAGGGGCTAGCAATCAGCCCCAGCATTTT.

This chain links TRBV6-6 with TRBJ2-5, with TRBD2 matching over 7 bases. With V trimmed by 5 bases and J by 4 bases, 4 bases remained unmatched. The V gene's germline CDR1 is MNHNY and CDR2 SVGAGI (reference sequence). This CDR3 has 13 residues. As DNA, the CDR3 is TGTGCCAGCAGTAGGCCGGGAGGAGAGACCCAGTACTTC. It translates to CASSRPGGETQYF.

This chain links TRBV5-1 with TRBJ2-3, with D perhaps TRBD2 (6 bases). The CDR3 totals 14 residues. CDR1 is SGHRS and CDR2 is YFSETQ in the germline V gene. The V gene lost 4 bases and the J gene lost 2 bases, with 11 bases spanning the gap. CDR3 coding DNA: TGCGCCAGCAGCGGGGGAGGCAACACAGATACGCAGTATTTT. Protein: CASSGGGNTDTQYF.

This chain's CDR3 is CATSEWDRSSYEQYF. In DNA form, the CDR3 reads TGTGCCACCAGCGAATGGGACCGGAGCTCCTACGAGCAGTACTTC. This chain links TRBV15 with TRBJ2-7, with D possibly called TRBD1 or TRBD2 (5 bases each). Germline V gene data show CDR1 as LNHNV and CDR2 as YYDKDF (reference sequence). V was clipped by 5 bases and J by 0 bases, with 14 bases between them. The CDR3 runs 15 residues.

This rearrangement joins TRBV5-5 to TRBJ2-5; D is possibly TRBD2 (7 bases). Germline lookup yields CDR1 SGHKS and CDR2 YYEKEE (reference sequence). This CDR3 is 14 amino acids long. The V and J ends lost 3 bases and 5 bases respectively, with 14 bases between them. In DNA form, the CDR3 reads TGTGCCAGCAGCTGGGGCGGGGGCTGGGAGACCCAGTACTTC. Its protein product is CASSWGGGWETQYF.

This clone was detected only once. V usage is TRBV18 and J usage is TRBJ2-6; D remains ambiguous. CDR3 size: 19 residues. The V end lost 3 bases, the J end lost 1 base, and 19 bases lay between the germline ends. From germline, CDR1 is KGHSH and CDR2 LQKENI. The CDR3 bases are TGTGCCAGCTCACCCCGGTGGGATGCCTCTTCTTCTGGGGCCAACGTCCTGACTTTC. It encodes CASSPRWDASSSGANVLTF.

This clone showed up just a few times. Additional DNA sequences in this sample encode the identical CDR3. The CDR3 sequence is CASSVLGDTEAFF. The DNA for the CDR3 is TGTGCCAGCAGCGTCTTAGGGGACACTGAAGCTTTCTTT. The chain uses TRBV9 and TRBJ1-1; tentative D call: TRBD1 (5 bases). The CDR3 spans 13 residues. Germline assignment: CDR1 SGDLS and CDR2 YYNGEE. Trimming shortened V by 2 bases and J by 3 bases, and 8 bases separated the two germline ends.